This T cell receptor beta chain derives from a study of blood T cell repertoires in COVID-19. Background on the study: Donors in the United States, Italy and Spain gave samples during acute or convalescent COVID-19. PBMCs, B-cell-depleted T cells, or T cells provided the cDNA or gDNA that made up the material.

The authors' processing: By means of reference gene primer amplification, nucleated cell counts were estimated. Produced via immunoSEQ multiplex PCR; TCRdb's table is partial and in-frame only. Clone size and V and J calls were adopted from that table, with D and trimming inferred from the DNA. The table lists 95,000 to 120,000 clones, 80% to 90% of them singletons, with approximately 4.2% in the top ten. Trimming left V 3 bases short and J 5 bases short, with 13 bases between. The CDR3 covers 15 residues. From germline, CDR1 is MNHEY and CDR2 SMNVEV (reference sequence). Material: peripheral blood. The TCR originated in a woman in her forties or fifties with acute or convalescent COVID-19. The V gene is TRBV27, the J gene TRBJ2-2; a weak D match, TRBD1 (5 bases). The CDR3 here is CASSFRVGPTGELFF. As DNA, the CDR3 is TGTGCCAGCAGTTTCAGGGTGGGGCCTACCGGGGAGCTGTTTTTT.